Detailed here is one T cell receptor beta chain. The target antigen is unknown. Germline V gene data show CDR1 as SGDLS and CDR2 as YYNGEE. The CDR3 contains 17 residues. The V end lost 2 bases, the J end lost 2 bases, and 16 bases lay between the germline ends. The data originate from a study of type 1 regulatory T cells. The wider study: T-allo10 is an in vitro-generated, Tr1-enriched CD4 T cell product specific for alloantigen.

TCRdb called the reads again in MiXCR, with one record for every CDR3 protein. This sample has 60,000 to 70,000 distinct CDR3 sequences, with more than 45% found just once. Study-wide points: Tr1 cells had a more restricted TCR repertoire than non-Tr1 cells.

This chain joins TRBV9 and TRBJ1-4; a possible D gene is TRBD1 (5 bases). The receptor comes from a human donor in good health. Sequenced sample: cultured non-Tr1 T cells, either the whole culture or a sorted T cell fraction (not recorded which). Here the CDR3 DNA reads TGTGCCAGCAGCGTCGGGGCACCAGTTGGGACTAATGAAAAACTGTTTTTT. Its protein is CASSVGAPVGTNEKLFF. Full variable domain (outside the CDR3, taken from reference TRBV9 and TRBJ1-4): DSGVTQTPKHLITATGQRVTLRCSPRSGDLSVYWYQQSLDQGLQFLIQYYNGEERAKGNILERFSAQQFPDLHSELNLSSLELGDSALYFCASSVGAPVGTNEKLFFGSGTQLSVL.